Each of the 20 T cell receptor beta chains below was sequenced from the same sample in a study of beta chain features in type 1 diabetes. These TCRs are of unknown antigen specificity. Study-level results: Shortening of TCRB CDR3s, moderate but significant, appeared in all four CD4+ subsets of Type 1 diabetes patients.

Reverse transcribing all isolated RNA meant expressed TCRB transcripts were sequenced. Data came from immunoSEQ multiplex PCR; TCRdb stores just in-frame clones and leaves some out. The table records about 710,000 clones, roughly 13% of them present only once. Specimen: naive CD4+ T cells from blood. Source of these receptors: a man aged 18 to 30 with type 1 diabetes.

This clone occurred a few times. This chain's CDR3 is CASSLEPGTEAFF. CDR3 sequence (DNA): TGTGCCAGCAGCTTAGAGCCGGGCACTGAAGCTTTCTTT. The J gene is TRBJ1-1, the V gene TRBV7-9; unclear D gene. The CDR3 sequence is 13 residues long. Between the trimmed V and J ends, which lost 1 base and 4 bases, there was a span of 7 bases. In germline, CDR1 is SEHNR, CDR2 FQNEAQ (reference sequence). The full variable domain, with the rest looked up from reference TRBV7-9 and TRBJ1-1, is DTGVSQNPRHKITKRGQNVTFRCDPISEHNRLYWYRQTLGQGPEFLTYFQNEAQLEKSRLLSDRFSAERPKGSFSTLEIQRTEQGDSAMYLCASSLEPGTEAFFGQGTRLTVV.

V gene TRBV28 combines with J gene TRBJ2-1; 8 positions match TRBD2. Germline CDR1 and CDR2: MDHEN and SYDVKM. With 7 bases clipped from V and 1 base from J, the junction kept 9 bases outside the gene matches. The CDR3 is made up of 16 amino acids. The chain's CDR3 is CASIAGGSLSYNEQFF. CDR3 DNA: TGTGCCAGCATCGCGGGGGGCAGCCTTTCCTACAATGAGCAGTTCTTC. The whole variable domain, remainder taken from reference TRBV28 and TRBJ2-1, is DVKVTQSSRYLVKRTGEKVFLECVQDMDHENMFWYRQDPGLGLRLIYFSYDVKMKEKGDIPEGYSVSREKKERFSLILESASTNQTSMYLCASIAGGSLSYNEQFFGPGTRLTVL.

The rearrangement links TRBV7-9 to TRBJ2-3; 14 bases fit TRBD2. The length of the CDR3 is 15 residues. Per germline, CDR1 SEHNR and CDR2 FQNEAQ (reference sequence). V was clipped by 5 bases and J by 5 bases; unmatched bases: 3. The CDR3 coding sequence is TGTGCCAGCAGCCTCGGGACTAGCGGGGGAGATACGCAGTATTTT. It is translated as CASSLGTSGGDTQYF.

The chain links TRBV6-5 to TRBJ2-1; no firm D call. Trimming stripped 4 bases from V and 1 base from J, with 5 bases between. From germline, CDR1 is MNHEY and CDR2 SVGAGI. The CDR3 loop spans 13 amino acids. The CDR3 region has the DNA TGTGCCAGCAGTTTTAGATCCTACAATGAGCAGTTCTTC. Protein product: CASSFRSYNEQFF.

A few counts support this clone. The V and J genes are TRBV29-1 and TRBJ2-3; TRBD2 is a possible D gene (6 bases). Germline V gives CDR1 SQVTM, CDR2 ANQGSEA. Between the trimmed V and J ends, which lost 5 bases and 2 bases, there was a span of 8 bases. This CDR3 spans 12 amino acids. The CDR3 sequence is CSVRGNTDTQYF. CDR3 nucleotides: TGCAGCGTTCGGGGGAACACAGATACGCAGTATTTT.

The V and J genes are TRBV5-6 and TRBJ1-5; the match to TRBD1 covers 8 bases. V shed 3 bases and J 6 bases; nucleotides not matched to a gene: 5. The CDR3 is made up of 14 amino acids. The germline V gene encodes CDR1 SGHDT and CDR2 YYEEEE. CDR3 sequence (DNA): TGTGCCAGCAGCTATGGACAGGGTTTTCAGCCCCAGCATTTT. Its protein product is CASSYGQGFQPQHF.

The V call is TRBV2, the J call TRBJ2-7; D unclear. The CDR3 is made up of 14 amino acids. Germline CDR1 SNHLY, CDR2 FYNNEI. Trimming left V 2 bases short and J 1 base short, with 9 bases between. CDR3 in amino acids: CASSENTVSYEQYF. For the CDR3, the DNA is TGTGCCAGCAGTGAAAATACAGTTTCCTACGAGCAGTACTTC.

This clone was seen a few times. CDR3 DNA sequence: TGTGCCAGCAGTTTATTGGCGGGAGCGGGCAATGAGCAGTTCTTC. This sequence encodes CASSLLAGAGNEQFF. The rearrangement joins TRBV27 to TRBJ2-1, with 7 positions matching TRBD2. Germline V gene lookup returns CDR1 MNHEY and CDR2 SMNVEV (reference sequence). The CDR3 totals 15 residues. V lost 1 base, J lost 6 bases, and 6 bases stayed unmatched.

In its sample, this clone was seen a few times. J is TRBJ2-7 and V is TRBV5-1; D ambiguous. V was trimmed by 0 bases and J by 3 bases, leaving 13 bases between them. CDR3 size: 15 residues. Germline V gene data show CDR1 as SGHRS and CDR2 as YFSETQ. This chain's CDR3 is CASSLGNIGDYEQYF. In nucleotides, the CDR3 is TGCGCCAGCAGCTTGGGGAACATAGGTGACTACGAGCAGTACTTC.

The sample holds a few counts of this clone. The chain links TRBV7-9 to TRBJ1-5; 8 bases are a match to TRBD1. Germline lookup yields CDR1 SEHNR and CDR2 FQNEAQ (reference sequence). The length of the CDR3 is 18 residues. Trimming cost V 1 base and J 0 bases; bases outside gene matches: 8. The CDR3 region has the DNA TGTGCCAGCAGCTTAGGGGCAGGGGGCCCCTATAGCAATCAGCCCCAGCATTTT. Amino acids: CASSLGAGGPYSNQPQHF.

The rearrangement joins TRBV4-3 to TRBJ1-1; D gene uncertain. CDR1 is LGHNA, CDR2 YSLEER, per germline. V lost 0 bases and J 5 bases, leaving 19 bases between the germline ends. The CDR3 totals 17 residues. CDR3 region: CASSQDILVRDRTEAFF. CDR3 sequence (DNA): TGCGCCAGCAGCCAAGATATTTTGGTGCGGGATCGGACTGAAGCTTTCTTT.

This clone was seen only a few times. The rearrangement links TRBV6-6 to TRBJ1-2; D is undetermined. The V gene lost 6 bases and the J gene lost 7 bases, with 9 bases spanning the gap. The CDR3 is made up of 11 amino acids. Per the germline V gene, CDR1 is MNHNY and CDR2 is SVGAGI (reference sequence). CDR3 coding DNA: TGTGCCAGCAGCCGCAACCTTGGCTACACCTTC. It codes for CASSRNLGYTF.

A few counts support this clone. V and J are TRBV5-1 and TRBJ1-6; D is unresolved. Germline assignment: CDR1 SGHRS and CDR2 YFSETQ. CDR3 length equals 14 residues. V dropped 1 base and J dropped 7 bases, with 9 bases sitting between them. In nucleotides, the CDR3 is TGCGCCAGCAGCTTGTCTGCCGAGAATTCACCCCTCCACTTT. Protein sequence: CASSLSAENSPLHF.

CDR3 sequence reads: CASTPTNQPQHF. CDR3 sequence (DNA): TGTGCCAGCACCCCCACCAATCAGCCCCAGCATTTT. The chain links TRBV6-6 to TRBJ1-5; no clear D gene. The germline V gene encodes CDR1 MNHNY and CDR2 SVGAGI (reference sequence). This CDR3 has 12 residues. Trimming removed 7 bases at V and 3 bases at J, with 7 bases between.

This clone was seen only a few times. V gene TRBV4-2 combines with J gene TRBJ2-1; 7 bases align to TRBD1. Losses at the gene ends were 1 base for V and 6 bases for J; bases not matched to a gene: 3. The CDR3 has 14 residues. Looked up from germline, CDR1 is LGHNA and CDR2 is YNFKEQ. CDR3 DNA sequence: TGTGCCAGCAGCCAAGGGACAGGTCCCAATGAGCAGTTCTTC. It translates to CASSQGTGPNEQFF.

The chain uses TRBV7-2 and TRBJ2-5; no firm D call. V lost 5 bases, J lost 6 bases, and 19 bases lay in between. Germline loops: CDR1 SGHTA, CDR2 FQGNSA. This CDR3 comprises 15 residues. The CDR3 nucleotides are TGTGCCAGCAGCCCCGCAAACAAGGGTCGCCAGACCCAGTACTTC. Its protein is CASSPANKGRQTQYF. The full variable domain, its missing parts supplied by reference TRBV7-2 and TRBJ2-5, is GAGVSQSPSNKVTEKGKDVELRCDPISGHTALYWYRQSLGQGLEFLIYFQGNSAPDKSGLPSDRFSAERTGGSVSTLTIQRTQQEDSAVYLCASSPANKGRQTQYFGPGTRLLVL.

In the case of this clone: In the same sample, other DNA sequences code for this CDR3. CDR3 coding DNA: TGTGCCAGCAGCGTGAGTGGTTACAATGAGCAGTTCTTC. This codes for CASSVSGYNEQFF. This chain joins TRBV9 and TRBJ2-1; the D is unclear. Germline CDR1 and CDR2: SGDLS and YYNGEE. Trimming left V 2 bases short and J 4 bases short, with 7 bases between. The CDR3 is 13 residues long.

This clone has more than one count but fewer than ten. The V call is TRBV14, the J call TRBJ2-2, with 8 bases lining up with TRBD1. This CDR3 is 16 amino acids long. J lost 4 bases, V lost 2 bases, and 6 bases had no gene match. CDR1 and CDR2 (germline): SGHDN, FVKESK. The chain's CDR3 is CASSQIRQGSTGELFF. CDR3 nucleotides: TGTGCCAGCAGCCAAATTCGACAGGGGAGCACCGGGGAGCTGTTTTTT.

This clone came up a few times. This sequence joins TRBV10-3 and TRBJ1-2; maybe TRBD1 (5 bases). The length of the CDR3 is 13 residues. Germline V CDR1 and CDR2: ENHRY, SYGVKD. V lost 0 bases and J lost 6, with 8 bases in between. The CDR3 region has the DNA TGTGCCATCAGTGAGTCGAGAGGGGATGGCTACACCTTC. This sequence encodes CAISESRGDGYTF.

This clone was observed a few times. The V call is TRBV2, the J call TRBJ2-7; TRBD1 matches 7 bases. This CDR3 contains 14 residues. CDR1 is SNHLY, CDR2 FYNNEI, per germline. V trimming: 2 bases; J trimming: 2 bases; junction bases outside the gene matches: 3. The CDR3 nucleotides read TGTGCCAGCAGTGAACAGGGGGTAGCCTACGAGCAGTACTTC. This translates into CASSEQGVAYEQYF. Looking up the rest from reference TRBV2 and TRBJ2-7 gives the full variable domain: EPEVTQTPSHQVTQMGQEVILRCVPISNHLYFYWYRQILGQKVEFLVSFYNNEISEKSEIFDDQFSVERPDGSNFTLKIRSTKLEDSAMYFCASSEQGVAYEQYFGPGTRLTVT.